This T cell receptor beta chain was captured in a study of tumor-infiltrating lymphocytes in primary liver carcinoma. Overall study: Ranging in age from 30 to 69 years, the patients were men and women.

Study findings and constraints: The top-250-clone fraction was significantly higher in tumors than in blood (p = 0.039).

Unsorted bulk tissue, about 17-33 mg of it, served as the source for co-extraction of RNA and DNA. Donors underwent surgery for histopathologically diagnosed primary liver carcinoma. Every tumor specimen contained over 80% viable tumor cells. The CDR3 sequence is 14 residues long. CDR1 and CDR2 (germline): SGHAT, FQNNGV. Notes on this clonotype: The antigen remains undetermined. An end of the junction differs from the germline gene, which may be a read error.

A primer in the constant region served to generate TCR beta cDNA from 450 to 650 ng of total RNA. For TCR beta, libraries were produced by three nested multiplex PCR rounds using slightly modified ARM-PCR. TRBV1-TRBV30 forward and Cbeta reverse primers drove the first two roughly 9-cycle rounds. TCRdb re-called the multiplex PCR reads with MiXCR, one entry per CDR3 protein. The data show 95,000 to 100,000 distinct CDR3 sequences, with approximately 70% seen just once and more than 10% held by the top ten. J is TRBJ2-7 and V is TRBV11-2; 7 positions agree with TRBD2. The sample taken for sequencing was liver tumor tissue from sampling region 2. Described subset: tumor region T2, inferior pole. This receptor was taken from a woman aged 60-75 years with primary liver carcinoma and hepatitis B virus infection. The CDR3 nucleotides are TGTGCCAGCAGCCCGACTAGCTGGAGCTACGAGCAGTGCTTC. It yields the protein CASSPTSWSYEQCF.